This TCR beta chain comes out of a study of graft-versus-host responses after intestinal transplantation. Clones were sequenced by immunoSEQ multiplex PCR, and TCRdb holds only the in-frame ones, with some missing. The sample holds 15,000 to 20,000 clones; roughly 33% are singletons and the top ten take 2% to 2.5%. Irradiated stimulators labeled with violet dye, roughly 200,000 in number, were plated with roughly 200,000 CFSE-labeled responders. The authors sorted proliferating CFSE-low CD3+CD4+ and CD3+CD8+ responders after the reaction. There are a few counts of this clone. CDR3 length equals 14 residues. V dropped 2 bases and J dropped 4; count of bases not matched to a gene: 7. In germline, CDR1 is SQVTM, CDR2 ANQGSEA. Study-wide results and caveats: Early declines in HvG clones that occurred post-transplant were associated with peak circulating GvH clone levels.

This specimen was alloreactive CD4+ T cells from a mixed lymphocyte reaction culture, taken before transplantation. Subset indicated: CFSE-low proliferating T cells sorted from approximately 6-day pre-transplant mixed lymphocyte reaction (GvH or HvG direction). The source is a human patient who was an organ donor for intestinal transplantation. The V call is TRBV29-1, the J call TRBJ1-2; 7 nucleotides agree with TRBD1. CDR3 region: CSVEFTGTVYGYTF. The CDR3 coding sequence is TGCAGCGTTGAATTTACCGGGACAGTCTATGGCTACACCTTC.